Each of the 11 T cell receptor beta chains below was sequenced from the same sample in a study of blood T cell repertoires in COVID-19. Sequenced by immunoSEQ multiplex PCR; TCRdb stores in-frame clones only, minus some. The data show about 180,000 clones, with approximately 80% seen just once and around 15% held by the top ten. Material: PBMCs or T cells enriched from blood (not recorded which). These receptors were obtained from a man between 50 and 59 years old who had recovered from COVID-19.

This clone appeared a single time. The V and J genes are TRBV5-1 and TRBJ1-3; TRBD1 matches 8 bases. Germline values: CDR1 SGHRS, CDR2 YFSETQ. This CDR3 comprises 14 residues. Trimming at V came to 3 bases and at J to 6 bases, leaving 5 bases not matched to a gene. In DNA, the CDR3 is TGCGCCAGCAGCTCAGACAGGGGAGAAAACACCATATATTTT. Its protein is CASSSDRGENTIYF.

This sequence joins TRBV24-1 and TRBJ2-5; D might be TRBD1 (6 bases). The V end lost 6 bases, the J end lost 5 bases, and 12 bases lay between the germline ends. The CDR3 is 13 residues long. Germline V gene sequence: CDR1 KGHDR, CDR2 SFDVKD. CDR3 residues: CATSSDRSETQYF. Here the CDR3 DNA reads TGTGCCACCAGTTCGGACAGAAGCGAGACCCAGTACTTC.

The chain uses TRBV28 and TRBJ1-5, with TRBD1 identical over 7 bases. From germline, CDR1 is MDHEN and CDR2 SYDVKM. The junction had 6 bases not matched to a gene; V was cut back by 11 bases and J by 5 bases. This CDR3 region has 12 residues. DNA of the CDR3: TGTGCCGGGAACAGGGGACATCAGCCCCAGCATTTT. Its protein product is CAGNRGHQPQHF. Based on the CDR3 plus reference TRBV28 and TRBJ1-5, the full variable domain is DVKVTQSSRYLVKRTGEKVFLECVQDMDHENMFWYRQDPGLGLRLIYFSYDVKMKEKGDIPEGYSVSREKKERFSLILESASTNQTSMYLCAGNRGHQPQHFGDGTRLSIL.

The CDR3 nucleotides read TGTGCCAGCAGCCCCTATTCCGGCGGGGGGGCCACAGATACGCAGTATTTT. As protein: CASSPYSGGGATDTQYF. The V gene is TRBV14, the J gene TRBJ2-3; 9 nucleotides line up with TRBD2. CDR3 length: 17 residues. After removal of 4 bases from V and 2 bases from J, the junction contained 10 bases not matched to a gene. The germline gives CDR1 SGHDN, CDR2 FVKESK.

The chain uses TRBV5-1 and TRBJ2-2; 10 nucleotides align to TRBD1. J was trimmed by 4 bases and V by 4 bases; bases with no gene match: 7. This CDR3 is 16 amino acids long. Germline V gene sequence: CDR1 SGHRS, CDR2 YFSETQ. The CDR3 DNA reads as TGCGCCAGCAGCCCAAGGGACAGGGGAATCACCGGGGAGCTGTTTTTT. Translating gives CASSPRDRGITGELFF. Full variable domain (remainder filled in from reference TRBV5-1 and TRBJ2-2): KAGVTQTPRYLIKTRGQQVTLSCSPISGHRSVSWYQQTPGQGLQFLFEYFSETQRNKGNFPGRFSGRQFSNSRSEMNVSTLELGDSALYLCASSPRDRGITGELFFGEGSRLTVL.

V is TRBV3-1 (or the pseudogene TRBV3-2) and J is TRBJ2-5; weak D call: TRBD1 (5 bases). The V gene's germline CDR1 is LGHDT and CDR2 YNNKEL (reference sequence). With 0 bases removed from V and 6 bases from J, the gap between germline ends came to 8 bases. This CDR3 is built from 13 residues. For the CDR3, the DNA is TGTGCCAGCAGCCAAGATCAGGGTAAGACCCAGTACTTC. This translates into CASSQDQGKTQYF.

The gene calls are TRBV6-5 and TRBJ1-1; 7 nucleotides match TRBD1. V was clipped by 2 bases and J by 1 base; unmatched bases: 7. Germline-derived CDR1 and CDR2 are MNHEY and SVGAGI. The CDR3 has 16 residues. The CDR3 protein is CASSYRLTGPNTEAFF. CDR3 sequence (DNA): TGTGCCAGCAGTTACCGCCTGACAGGGCCGAACACTGAAGCTTTCTTT.

This sequence joins TRBV27 and TRBJ2-1, with 8 bases aligning to TRBD2. The CDR3 is 14 residues long. The germline V gene encodes CDR1 MNHEY and CDR2 SMNVEV (reference sequence). With V trimmed by 5 bases and J by 6 bases, 6 bases remained unmatched. In DNA, the CDR3 is TGTGCCAGCAGTGTAGCGGGGAGAATCAATGAGCAGTTCTTC. Translated, it gives CASSVAGRINEQFF.

V is TRBV28 and J is TRBJ1-2; D not resolved. Germline values: CDR1 MDHEN, CDR2 SYDVKM. Trimming shortened V by 1 base and J by 8 bases, and 11 bases separated the two germline ends. CDR3 length: 13 amino acids. DNA for the CDR3: TGTGCCAGCAGTTTATCCGGGGAATCGGGCTACACCTTC. Protein sequence: CASSLSGESGYTF.

V and J are TRBV6-2 or TRBV6-3 and TRBJ2-7; 7 bases match TRBD1. Germline CDR1 reads MNHEY; CDR2 reads SVGEGT. V dropped 6 bases and J dropped 3; count of bases not matched to a gene: 11. This CDR3 spans 15 amino acids. CDR3 residues: CASSPSTGRVYEQYF. In DNA form, the CDR3 reads TGTGCCAGCAGCCCTTCGACAGGGCGGGTCTACGAGCAGTACTTC.

This clone appeared a few times. This sequence joins TRBV19 and TRBJ1-1; D is unresolved. The germline V and J ends were trimmed by 6 bases and 1 base, with 9 bases remaining between them. The CDR3 spans 13 residues. Germline V CDR1 and CDR2: LNHDA, SQIVND (reference sequence). CDR3 region: CASSPRGNTEAFF. Written as DNA, the CDR3 is TGTGCCAGTAGCCCACGGGGGAACACTGAAGCTTTCTTT.